Listed here are 19 T cell receptor beta chains from one sample, sequenced in a study of blood T cell repertoires in COVID-19. Using immunoSEQ multiplex PCR, the repertoire was profiled, and TCRdb retains in-frame clones only, with some absent. Of about 340,000 clones detected, approximately 92% appear once; the ten largest clones hold approximately 18%. Sequenced: PBMCs or T cells enriched from blood (not recorded which). Every receptor here comes from a young woman who had recovered from COVID-19.

The chain couples TRBV7-2 to TRBJ2-3, with TRBD2 identical over 7 bases. V gave up 4 bases and J gave up 2 bases; unmatched junction bases: 15. Germline assignment: CDR1 SGHTA and CDR2 FQGNSA. The CDR3 covers 18 residues. As DNA, the CDR3 is TGTGCCAGCAGCTACCCCCGGGACTACACATTTCCCACAGATACGCAGTATTTT. This translates into CASSYPRDYTFPTDTQYF.

The CDR3 coding sequence is TGCAGCGTTAGTTGGAGGCACGAGCAGTACTTC. This translates into CSVSWRHEQYF. This chain joins TRBV29-1 and TRBJ2-7, with a possible D match to TRBD2 (5 bases). The CDR3 contains 11 residues. The germline V gene has CDR1 SQVTM and CDR2 ANQGSEA. V dropped 5 bases and J dropped 5 bases, with 10 bases sitting between them.

This chain links TRBV28 with TRBJ1-3; no clear D gene. The CDR3 runs to 15 residues. Germline V gives CDR1 MDHEN, CDR2 SYDVKM. Trimming shortened V by 4 bases and J by 3 bases, and 13 bases separated the two germline ends. CDR3 sequence: CASSSVGVGGNTIYF. CDR3 nucleotide sequence: TGTGCCAGCAGTTCGGTCGGGGTGGGTGGAAACACCATATATTTT.

This clone came up once. The gene calls are TRBV10-3 and TRBJ2-1, with 12 bases matching TRBD2. The CDR3 length is 13 residues. CDR1 and CDR2 (germline): ENHRY, SYGVKD. V lost 10 bases, J lost 5 bases, and 3 bases stayed unmatched. The CDR3 nucleotides read TGTGCCACGCTAGCGGGAGGGAACAATGAGCAGTTCTTC. It is translated as CATLAGGNNEQFF.

The chain is built from TRBV20-1 and TRBJ2-7; tentative D call: TRBD2 (5 bases). CDR3 size: 14 residues. Germline V gene sequence: CDR1 DFQATT, CDR2 SNEGSKA (reference sequence). V lost 3 bases and J 1 base, leaving 13 bases between the germline ends. The chain's CDR3 is CSASSRRSSYEQYF. The CDR3 DNA is TGCAGTGCTAGTTCGCGGAGGTCGTCCTACGAGCAGTACTTC.

The genes are TRBV12-3 or TRBV12-4 and TRBJ2-1; TRBD2 might be the D (5 bases). The CDR3 is 13 residues long. V shed 5 bases and J shed 6 bases, with 11 bases lying between them. In DNA form, the CDR3 reads TGTGCCAGCAGTCCCGGGAATATCAATGAGCAGTTCTTC. The encoded protein is CASSPGNINEQFF.

The gene calls are TRBV5-1 and TRBJ2-7; 8 bases align to TRBD2. CDR1 and CDR2 (germline): SGHRS, YFSETQ. This CDR3 region has 15 residues. After removal of 2 bases from V and 3 bases from J, the junction contained 7 bases not matched to a gene. CDR3 DNA sequence: TGCGCCAGCAGCTTTCAAGCGGGAGTAAACTACGAGCAGTACTTC. Its protein product is CASSFQAGVNYEQYF.

The chain recombines TRBV7-8 with TRBJ1-5; D call uncertain. The germline CDR1 and CDR2 sequences are SGHVS and FQNEAQ. V lost 7 bases, J lost 4 bases, and 17 bases lay in between. The CDR3 length is 15 residues. CDR3 nucleotides: TGTGCCAGCACCCAAATTCGGGGTAAGAATCAGCCCCAGCATTTT. Amino acids: CASTQIRGKNQPQHF.

The J gene is TRBJ2-2, the V gene TRBV9; a weak D match, TRBD1 (5 bases). Trimming took 2 bases from V and 1 from J, leaving 12 bases between them. Germline V gene data show CDR1 as SGDLS and CDR2 as YYNGEE. This CDR3 is built from 16 residues. DNA of the CDR3: TGTGCCAGCAGCGTGGGGCCCCCCGTGAACACCGGGGAGCTGTTTTTT. This translates into CASSVGPPVNTGELFF.

This chain connects TRBV7-6 to TRBJ2-2; perhaps TRBD1 as D (5 bases). This CDR3 contains 15 residues. Germline assignment: CDR1 SGHVS and CDR2 FNYEAQ. With 3 bases removed from V and 5 bases from J, the gap between germline ends came to 13 bases. In DNA, the CDR3 is TGTGCCAGCAGCTTTTCACAGGAGTTAACCGGGGAGCTGTTTTTT. Protein sequence: CASSFSQELTGELFF.

This sequence joins TRBV4-2 and TRBJ2-1; 8 positions match TRBD2. The CDR3 is made up of 17 amino acids. Germline loops: CDR1 LGHNA, CDR2 YNFKEQ. Trimming at V came to 3 bases and at J to 6 bases, leaving 13 bases not matched to a gene. The CDR3 DNA reads TGTGCCAGCAGCCAGGTTATCGGACTAGCCAGAGGCAATGAGCAGTTCTTC. It is translated as CASSQVIGLARGNEQFF.

In nucleotides, the CDR3 is TGTGCCAGCAGTATTGACAGGGGGAGGGAAAAACTGTTTTTT. Translating it yields CASSIDRGREKLFF. The rearrangement uses TRBV5-4 and TRBJ1-4; TRBD1 matches 9 bases. Germline V CDR1 and CDR2: SGHNT, YYREEE (reference sequence). The CDR3 totals 14 residues. V gave up 5 bases and J gave up 8 bases; unmatched junction bases: 7.

The genes are TRBV11-2 and TRBJ1-6; D call uncertain. The CDR3 runs 15 residues. The germline CDR1 and CDR2 sequences are SGHAT and FQNNGV. With 3 bases removed from V and 8 bases from J, the gap between germline ends came to 14 bases. CDR3 DNA sequence: TGTGCCAGCAGCTTCAATACTAACAACGATTCACCCCTCCACTTT. Translation gives CASSFNTNNDSPLHF.

J is TRBJ2-1 and V is TRBV11-2, with a weak D call TRBD2 (7 bases). The length of the CDR3 is 18 residues. Looked up from germline, CDR1 is SGHAT and CDR2 is FQNNGV. The V and J ends lost 4 bases and 0 bases respectively, with 19 bases between them. CDR3 region: CASSSPGGAGTSYNEQFF. For the CDR3, the DNA is TGTGCCAGCAGCTCCCCGGGGGGCGCGGGGACCTCCTACAATGAGCAGTTCTTC.

This clone has a single count. The genes are TRBV2 and TRBJ1-1; tentative D call: TRBD1 (6 bases). The V gene lost 5 bases and the J gene lost 6 bases, with 13 bases spanning the gap. The germline V gene has CDR1 SNHLY and CDR2 FYNNEI. The CDR3 has 13 amino acids. CDR3 protein: CASSTQGTAEAFF. CDR3 nucleotides: TGTGCCAGCAGTACACAGGGTACCGCTGAAGCTTTCTTT. The whole variable domain, filled in from reference TRBV2 and TRBJ1-1, reads EPEVTQTPSHQVTQMGQEVILRCVPISNHLYFYWYRQILGQKVEFLVSFYNNEISEKSEIFDDQFSVERPDGSNFTLKIRSTKLEDSAMYFCASSTQGTAEAFFGQGTRLTVV.

V usage is TRBV7-9 and J usage is TRBJ1-6; D unclear. The CDR3 extends over 17 amino acids. V dropped 2 bases and J dropped 9 bases, with 20 bases sitting between them. Looked up from germline, CDR1 is SEHNR and CDR2 is FQNEAQ (reference sequence). The CDR3 sequence: CASSLSGGGDGISPLHF. The CDR3 nucleotides read TGTGCCAGCAGCTTAAGCGGAGGTGGTGACGGTATTTCACCCCTCCACTTT.

For this clone: This CDR3 is also generated by other DNA sequences in the sample. This chain connects TRBV12-3 or TRBV12-4 to TRBJ1-2, with D possibly being TRBD1 (5 bases). This CDR3 is 13 amino acids long. V was clipped by 3 bases and J by 2 bases, with 7 bases between them. CDR3 in DNA: TGTGCCAGCAGTTTGGGGGGAAACTATGGCTACACCTTC. It codes for CASSLGGNYGYTF.

CDR3 DNA sequence: TGTGCCAGCAGCGTGGACAGCTCTGGAAACACCATATATTTT. This encodes CASSVDSSGNTIYF. The rearrangement uses TRBV3-1 (or the pseudogene TRBV3-2) and TRBJ1-3; a possible D gene is TRBD1 (6 bases). The V end lost 5 bases, the J end lost 0 bases, and 8 bases lay between the germline ends. The CDR3 loop spans 14 amino acids. From germline, CDR1 is LGHDT and CDR2 YNNKEL (reference sequence).

In regard to this clone: The same CDR3 can be traced to other DNA sequences in this sample. The rearrangement uses TRBV11-2 and TRBJ1-6, with 7 positions matching TRBD1. Germline values: CDR1 SGHAT, CDR2 FQNNGV. CDR3 length: 17 residues. V was pared by 6 bases and J by 0 bases, with 8 bases of the junction left unmatched. The CDR3 loop reads CASSRTGASSYNSPLHF. CDR3 nucleotides: TGTGCCAGCAGTCGCACAGGGGCGAGCTCCTATAATTCACCCCTCCACTTT.